What follows are 8 T cell receptor beta chains derived from one specimen sequenced in a study of human thymus T cells. Assay: immunoSEQ multiplex PCR; the TCRdb copy retains only in-frame clones and omits some. Of about 44,000 clones in the sample, nearly 95% are singletons; the top ten hold 0.095% to 0.15%. Sequencing was done on a sample of blood. The receptor source for this set is a boy less than two years old with a congenital heart defect but otherwise immunologically healthy.

V is TRBV7-9 and J is TRBJ1-3; D unresolved. This CDR3 contains 16 residues. Trimming stripped 3 bases from V and 0 bases from J, with 12 bases between. CDR1 is SEHNR and CDR2 is FQNEAQ in the germline V gene (reference sequence). The CDR3 DNA is TGTGCCAGCAGCTTTAGACTCCCGAGCTCTGGAAACACCATATATTTT. It specifies CASSFRLPSSGNTIYF.

CDR3 amino acids: CASSLNPGPGELFF. CDR3 DNA sequence: TGTGCCAGCAGCCTAAACCCTGGCCCCGGGGAGCTGTTTTTT. V and J are TRBV27 and TRBJ2-2; D gene unclear. Germline loops: CDR1 MNHEY, CDR2 SMNVEV (reference sequence). This CDR3 spans 14 amino acids. V gave up 6 bases and J gave up 6 bases, with 14 bases separating them.

The V gene is TRBV6-5, the J gene TRBJ1-2; D might be TRBD1 (5 bases). Germline loops: CDR1 MNHEY, CDR2 SVGAGI. V was pared by 2 bases and J by 3 bases, with 7 bases between. The CDR3 has 13 residues. The CDR3 bases are TGTGCCAGCAGTTACGGGACCGACTATGGCTACACCTTC. This translates into CASSYGTDYGYTF.

The CDR3 DNA follows: TGTGCCAGCAGCTCGGGGACTAGCGGGGGGACGAACACCGGGGAGCTGTTTTTT. Translation: CASSSGTSGGTNTGELFF. The J gene is TRBJ2-2, the V gene TRBV11-2; 15 bases map to TRBD2. The CDR3 runs to 18 residues. Germline loops: CDR1 SGHAT, CDR2 FQNNGV. V dropped 4 bases and J dropped 0; count of bases not matched to a gene: 3.

The V gene is TRBV5-3, the J gene TRBJ2-7; 8 nucleotides align to TRBD2. TRBV5-3 falls under the ORF class, with uncertain function. This CDR3 has 14 amino acids. Trimming removed 3 bases from V and 3 bases from J; junction bases left unmatched: 5. CDR3 protein: CARSSGGGRYEQYF. The CDR3 nucleotides read TGTGCCAGAAGCTCGGGCGGGGGGCGCTACGAGCAGTACTTC.

The count of this clone is one. The gene calls are TRBV7-4 and TRBJ2-7, with D perhaps matching TRBD2 (5 bases). Between the trimmed V and J ends, which lost 1 base and 2 bases, there was a span of 12 bases. Germline CDR1 SGHVT, CDR2 SQSDAQ. The CDR3 has 15 residues. The CDR3 here is CASSLEPLATYEQYF. In nucleotides, the CDR3 is TGTGCCAGCAGCTTAGAGCCCCTAGCAACCTACGAGCAGTACTTC.

This chain connects TRBV4-3 to TRBJ1-6; 7 nucleotides align to TRBD1. In germline, CDR1 is LGHNA, CDR2 YSLEER. Trimming cost V 2 bases and J 5 bases; bases outside gene matches: 3. The CDR3 totals 15 residues. CDR3 sequence: CASSQLDRDNSPLHF. Written as DNA, the CDR3 is TGCGCCAGCAGCCAATTAGACAGGGATAATTCACCCCTCCACTTT.

This clone was observed a single time. This chain uses TRBV9 with TRBJ1-3; no clear D. Trimming removed 0 bases at V and 2 bases at J, with 12 bases between. The CDR3 is made up of 16 amino acids. CDR1 and CDR2 (germline): SGDLS, YYNGEE. CDR3 residues: CASSVGRGRPGNTIYF. As DNA, the CDR3 is TGTGCCAGCAGCGTAGGTCGGGGTCGGCCTGGAAACACCATATATTTT.